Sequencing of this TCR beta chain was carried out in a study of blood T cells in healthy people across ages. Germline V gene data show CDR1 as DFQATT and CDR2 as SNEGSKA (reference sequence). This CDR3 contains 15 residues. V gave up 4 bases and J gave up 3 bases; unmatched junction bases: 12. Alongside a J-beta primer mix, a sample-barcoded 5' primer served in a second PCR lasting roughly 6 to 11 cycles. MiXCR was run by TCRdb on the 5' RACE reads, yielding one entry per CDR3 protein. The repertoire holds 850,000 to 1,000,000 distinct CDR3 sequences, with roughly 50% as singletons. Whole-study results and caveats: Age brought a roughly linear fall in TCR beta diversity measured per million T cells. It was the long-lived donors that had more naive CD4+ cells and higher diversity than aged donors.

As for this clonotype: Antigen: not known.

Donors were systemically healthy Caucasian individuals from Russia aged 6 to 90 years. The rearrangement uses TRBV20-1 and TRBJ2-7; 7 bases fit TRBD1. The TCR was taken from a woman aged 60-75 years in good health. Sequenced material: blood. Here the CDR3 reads CSATDRVSSFYEQYF. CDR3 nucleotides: TGCAGTGCTACAGACAGGGTTTCTTCCTTCTACGAGCAGTACTTC.